The 10 T cell receptor beta chains given below trace back to one sample, sequenced in a study of T-cell memory formation after mild COVID-19 (dated by TCRdb to the early 2020s). Libraries were prepared through 5' RACE. The instrument was an Illumina NovaSeq 6000. TCRdb reran the public reads through fastp at Q25 and MiXCR, keeping productive beta chains. One record per CDR3 amino acid sequence lists the most common genes and DNA. For this sample the table gives over 400,000 distinct CDR3 sequences, of which more than 20% were detected only once. 10% to 15% of the sample is in the top ten clones. Material for sequencing was PBMCs or a T cell subset sorted from them (not recorded which). The source of these receptors is an adult woman who had mild COVID-19 (a few samples of this study predate the infection). The sample titles of this study are shuffled in the database, so cell type and time point are left out; the donor was told from shared clones.

This clonotype appeared a few times. The rearrangement uses TRBV12-5 and TRBJ2-5; D gene ambiguous. Germline CDR1 is LGHNT and CDR2 is FRNRAP. The CDR3 runs to 14 residues. Trimming cost V 6 bases and J 0 bases, with 11 bases left between them. The CDR3: CASGPGPNQETQYF. Here the CDR3 DNA reads TGTGCTAGTGGCCCGGGCCCGAACCAAGAGACCCAGTACTTC.

V and J are TRBV12-3 or TRBV12-4 and TRBJ2-5; D is possibly TRBD2 (6 bases). V lost 2 bases and J lost 2, with 12 bases in between. This CDR3 spans 15 amino acids. CDR3 in amino acids: CASSLRHGTQETQYF. The CDR3 coding sequence is TGTGCCAGCAGTTTAAGGCACGGGACTCAAGAGACCCAGTACTTC.

This clonotype was seen just once. The V and J genes are TRBV7-2 and TRBJ2-1; the D gene is possibly TRBD1 (6 bases). From germline, CDR1 is SGHTA and CDR2 FQGNSA. CDR3 length: 18 residues. V was pared by 5 bases and J by 1 base, with 21 bases between. CDR3 nucleotide sequence: TGTGCCAGCAGCCCTAGAGGATGGACAGAGCTTTCCTACAATGAGCAGTTCTTC. Protein sequence: CASSPRGWTELSYNEQFF.

The chain carries TRBV19 and TRBJ1-5; 12 bases line up with TRBD1. Germline V lookup: CDR1 LNHDA, CDR2 SQIVND (reference sequence). With 6 bases clipped from V and 4 bases from J, the junction kept 13 bases outside the gene matches. This CDR3 contains 18 residues. The CDR3 here is CASSGPGQGAVGNQPQHF. In DNA, the CDR3 is TGTGCCAGTAGCGGCCCGGGACAGGGGGCAGTTGGGAATCAGCCCCAGCATTTT.

This clonotype was picked up a small number of times. The chain links TRBV5-1 to TRBJ1-1, with TRBD1 matching 7 bases. V was clipped by 4 bases and J by 1 base; unmatched bases: 4. Germline values: CDR1 SGHRS, CDR2 YFSETQ. This CDR3 spans 14 amino acids. The CDR3 DNA reads TGCGCCAGCAGCGTTCGACAGGGGAACACTGAAGCTTTCTTT. It specifies CASSVRQGNTEAFF.

This clonotype has only a few counts. Possible read error: a much larger clone is one base away. The CDR3 region is CASSLDSLSGNTTYF. DNA for the CDR3: TGTGCCAGCAGTCTAGACAGTCTCTCTGGAAACACCACATATTTT. The chain carries TRBV28 and TRBJ1-3, with D possibly being TRBD1 (5 bases). The CDR3 is 15 residues long. The germline V gene has CDR1 MDHEN and CDR2 SYDVKM.

The chain couples TRBV7-6 to TRBJ2-1; 9 nucleotides agree with TRBD2. The CDR3 is 16 residues long. Germline V gives CDR1 SGHVS, CDR2 FNYEAQ. Germline trimming cut 4 bases from V and 4 bases from J; bases unmatched to any gene: 8. The DNA for the CDR3 is TGTGCCAGCAGCTCTCCGACTAGCGGAGTTTACAATGAGCAGTTCTTC. Protein sequence: CASSSPTSGVYNEQFF.

This clonotype appeared a single time. The chain employs TRBV21-1 and TRBJ1-1; the DNA was not used to check the table's D call, TRBD1. TRBV21-1 is tagged as a pseudogene. The CDR3 contains 15 residues. This chain's CDR3 is CASSNKKRLNTEAFF. As DNA, the CDR3 is TGTGCCAGCAGCAATAAGAAGCGCCTGAACACTGAAGCTTTCTTT.

This chain uses TRBV5-1 with TRBJ1-1; D not certain. Trimming took 1 base from V and 1 from J, leaving 8 bases between them. Germline assignment: CDR1 SGHRS and CDR2 YFSETQ. The CDR3 runs 14 residues. The CDR3 is CASSLYGWNTEAFF. The CDR3 DNA follows: TGCGCCAGCAGCTTGTACGGGTGGAACACTGAAGCTTTCTTT.

This clonotype occurred many times. The genes are TRBV7-9 and TRBJ2-3, with D possibly TRBD2 on 6 matching bases. The V end was cut by 9 bases, the J end by 6 bases, with 19 bases between. CDR1 SEHNR and CDR2 FQNEAQ come from the germline V gene (reference sequence). This CDR3 spans 14 amino acids. The CDR3 loop reads CASGRDLLWDTQYF. Written as DNA, the CDR3 is TGTGCCAGTGGACGGGACTTGCTCTGGGATACGCAGTATTTT. Variable domain in full (rest from reference TRBV7-9 and TRBJ2-3): DTGVSQNPRHKITKRGQNVTFRCDPISEHNRLYWYRQTLGQGPEFLTYFQNEAQLEKSRLLSDRFSAERPKGSFSTLEIQRTEQGDSAMYLCASGRDLLWDTQYFGPGTRLTVL.